The TCR beta chain described here comes from a study of OX40 agonist ivuxolimab in advanced cancers. Clones were read by immunoSEQ multiplex PCR, and TCRdb kept only the in-frame ones, dropping some. The sample has about 49,000 clones, 88% seen once. Per the germline V gene, CDR1 is SGHRS and CDR2 is YFSETQ. Trimming cost V 0 bases and J 4 bases; bases outside gene matches: 3. The CDR3 extends over 14 amino acids. The chain couples TRBV5-1 to TRBJ2-5, with 7 bases lining up with TRBD2. The origin of this receptor is an adult with an advanced solid tumor such as melanoma, head and neck, liver or kidney cancer. The sample was CD4+ or CD8+ T cells sorted from blood, taken in a trial of the OX40 agonist ivuxolimab. The CDR3 here is CASSLEGRGETQYF. The CDR3 bases are TGCGCCAGCAGCTTGGAGGGGAGGGGAGAGACCCAGTACTTC.